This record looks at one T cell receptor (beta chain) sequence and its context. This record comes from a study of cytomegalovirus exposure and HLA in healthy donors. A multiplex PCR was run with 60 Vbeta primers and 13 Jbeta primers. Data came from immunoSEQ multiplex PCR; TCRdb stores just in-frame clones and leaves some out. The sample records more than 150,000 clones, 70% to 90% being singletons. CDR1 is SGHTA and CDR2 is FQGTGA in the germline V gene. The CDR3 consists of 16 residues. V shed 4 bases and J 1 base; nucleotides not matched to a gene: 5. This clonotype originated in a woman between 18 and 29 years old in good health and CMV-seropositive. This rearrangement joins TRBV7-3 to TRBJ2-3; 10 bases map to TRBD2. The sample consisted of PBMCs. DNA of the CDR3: TGTGCCAGCAGCTCTTTTAGCGGGGGGCGCACAGATACGCAGTATTTT. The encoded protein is CASSSFSGGRTDTQYF. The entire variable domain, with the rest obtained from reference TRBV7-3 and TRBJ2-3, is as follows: GAGVSQTPSNKVTEKGKYVELRCDPISGHTALYWYRQSLGQGPEFLIYFQGTGAADDSGLPNDRFFAVRPEGSVSTLKIQRTERGDSAVYLCASSSFSGGRTDTQYFGPGTRLTVL.